This TCR beta chain stems from a study of beta chain features in type 1 diabetes (dated by TCRdb to between 2017 and 2018). About the investigation overall: Mean age, gender distribution, total cell number and subset yield did not differ between patients and healthy donors. The study compared TCRB repertoires of sorted circulating CD4+ T cell subsets between recently diagnosed type 1 diabetes patients and matched healthy donors. Regulatory and stem cell-like memory subsets were obtained from only 8 patients and about eight healthy donors, while naive and central memory subsets were obtained from all 30 or so donors. A total of some 100,000,000 sorted cells were examined across all samples, and a strong correlation was observed between cell number per subset and RNA yield. Summary of the overall study and its limitations: Patients with type 1 diabetes made fewer insertions and deleted more nucleotides at VDJ recombination sites, implying thymic rearrangement abnormalities. Type 1 diabetes patients showed a moderate but significant shortening of TCRB CDR3 length in all four CD4+ subsets. Shorter templates might be favored by PCR, yet because patient and control samples were amplified and corrected together, any such skew would affect both groups equally. Naive, central memory and regulatory TCRB repertoires appeared more similar among patients than among healthy donors. Because cDNA was sequenced instead of genomic DNA, activated cells with high expression could be over-represented, although the groups did not differ in activation or CD3 levels. Because small numbers of individuals were included in the HLA sub-analyses, any influence of HLA type on TCRB rearrangement was left unresolved.

All of the isolated RNA was reverse transcribed with the High Capacity cDNA Reverse Transcription Kit, so expressed TCRB transcripts were sequenced. Naive, central memory and regulatory T cell samples underwent deep immunoSEQ sequencing, averaging around 3.7 million total reads per sample. Sorted cells were lysed in RLT buffer and RNA was extracted with DNase-treated RNeasy Micro or Mini kits, depending on cell number. To prevent cross-contamination, each cell subset was processed individually, whereas patient and healthy donor samples were processed jointly. Using the immunoSEQ multiplex PCR, TCRB sequences were amplified from cDNA into 87-bp fragments spanning the CDR3 region. Amplicons were sequenced on the Illumina HiSeq platform. In the authors' own workflow: PCR bias was computationally corrected using synthetic template baselines, reads within Hamming distance 2 were collapsed, and singletons that could not be merged were discarded. Reads were aligned against IMGT to assign V, D and J genes, CDR3 length and insertions or deletions at six rearrangement sites. Within each subset, clonotype counts were normalized to the number of sorted cells before true diversity and Gini coefficients were calculated with the tcR R package. The overlap coefficient, calculated on TCRB nucleotide sequences, was used to quantify repertoire sharing. As a proxy for the pre-selection repertoire, out-of-frame TCRB sequences from naive cells were analyzed. TCRdb re-hosts the immuneACCESS table, in-frame sequences only. Its copies lack some clones; in the studies checked, an unresolved V gene accounts for under half of them, and the cause for the rest is not known. V and J calls and clone size follow that table, whereas D and trimming were derived from the DNA. The sample table contains 300,000 to 350,000 clones; only one count was recorded for around a fifth of them. 0.044% of the sample comes from the top ten.

Relative to germline, V is missing 3 bases and J is missing 0 bases, with 15 bases of the junction outside any gene match. CDR1 SGDLS and CDR2 YYNGEE are derived from the germline V gene. The CDR3 covers 19 residues, taking in both the cysteine and the phenylalanine. The only DNA kept is the CDR3, 57 bases in frame from the first base. Details on this clone: Its binding antigen is unknown. No base-level quality is on record; no much larger clone is a single base apart.

A single peripheral blood draw of around 120 mL on average was collected from each donor into heparinised tubes. Naive, central memory, regulatory and stem cell-like memory CD4+ T cells were sorted on a BD FACSAria II using a panel including CD45RO, CCR7, CD25, CD127, CD95 and CD27. A purity above 98% was achieved for all sorted populations. PBMCs were separated immediately by Lymphoprep density gradient centrifugation and were stained directly, without being cultured. So that batch effects would be minimized, each experiment stained and sorted samples in pairs, pairing one healthy donor with one patient.

Source material: naive CD4+ T cells from blood. The cell subset or site label, as the study defines it: true naive CD4+ T cells. The TCR comes from a young woman in good health. The V and J genes are TRBV9 and TRBJ2-3, with 8 junctional bases fitting TRBD2. Here the CDR3 is given as CASSAPLGAGDLSTDTQYF. The nucleotide sequence reads as follows: TGTGCCAGCAGCGCCCCTCTAGGAGCGGGGGACTTAAGCACAGATACGCAGTATTTT.